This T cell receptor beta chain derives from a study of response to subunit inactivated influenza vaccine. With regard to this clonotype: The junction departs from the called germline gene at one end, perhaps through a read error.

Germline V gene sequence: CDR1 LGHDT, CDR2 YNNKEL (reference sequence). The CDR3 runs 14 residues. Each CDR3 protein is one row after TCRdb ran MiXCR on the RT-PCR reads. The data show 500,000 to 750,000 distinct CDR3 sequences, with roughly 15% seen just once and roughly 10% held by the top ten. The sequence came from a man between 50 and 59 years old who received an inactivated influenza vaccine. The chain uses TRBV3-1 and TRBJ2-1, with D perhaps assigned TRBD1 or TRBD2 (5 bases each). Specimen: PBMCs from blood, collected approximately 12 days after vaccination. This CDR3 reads CASSQGTLNNEQLF. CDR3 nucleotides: TGTGCCAGCAGCCAGGGGACCCTCAACAATGAGCAGCTCTTC.